This T cell receptor (beta chain) was found in a study of vaccination and CD4 T cells after COVID-19. Study overall: According to the study, participants were given two doses of BNT162b2 or mRNA-1273 vaccine. Convalescent patients, three in number, were sampled at day 14 and days 161 to 241 post-vaccination. Study-level points and caveats: Spike mono-reactive clones accounted for 304 of the 307 vaccine-specific clones found in convalescent patients. Post-vaccination, and not before, a median approximately 89% of reactive clones appeared in convalescent patients.

Worth noting for this clonotype: What it binds is unknown.

Oncomine TCR Beta short-read sequencing was applied to DNA from cultured CD4+ T cells. Each CDR3 protein gets one entry after TCRdb re-called the PCR reads with MiXCR. The sample consists of 20,000 to 25,000 distinct CDR3 sequences, 30% of them appearing once. The V and J ends lost 3 bases and 2 bases respectively, with 11 bases between them. Germline values: CDR1 DFQATT, CDR2 SNEGSKA (reference sequence). The CDR3 is 14 residues long. Time point meaning: late sampling 161 to 241 days after vaccination in a few convalescent patients. The sample's treatment: approximately nine-day PBMC culture with coronavirus spike peptide pools or control peptides (ViraFEST assay).

This TCR came from a human donor who had recovered from COVID-19. The material sequenced was CD4+ T cells from blood, cultured in vitro, taken about 7 months after SARS-CoV-2 vaccination. V and J are TRBV20-1 and TRBJ2-1; tentatively, D is TRBD2 (5 bases). The CDR3 nucleotides are TGCAGTGCTAGGGACTTCAGTACCTACAATGAGCAGTTCTTC. The encoded protein is CSARDFSTYNEQFF.